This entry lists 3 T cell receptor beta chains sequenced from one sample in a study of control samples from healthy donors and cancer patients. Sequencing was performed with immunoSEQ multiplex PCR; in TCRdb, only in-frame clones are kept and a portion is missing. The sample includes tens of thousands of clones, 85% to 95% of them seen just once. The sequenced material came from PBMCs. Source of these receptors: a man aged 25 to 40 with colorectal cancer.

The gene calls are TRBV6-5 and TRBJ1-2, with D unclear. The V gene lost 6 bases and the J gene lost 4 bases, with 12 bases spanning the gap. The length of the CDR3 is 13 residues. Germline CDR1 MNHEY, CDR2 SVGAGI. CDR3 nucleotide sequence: TGTGCCAGCAGCCCGGGCCCGAGCTATGGCTACACCTTC. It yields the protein CASSPGPSYGYTF.

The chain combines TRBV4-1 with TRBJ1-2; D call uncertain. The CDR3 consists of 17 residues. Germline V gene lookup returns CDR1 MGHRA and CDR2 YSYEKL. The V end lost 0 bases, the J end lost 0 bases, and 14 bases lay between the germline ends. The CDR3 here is CASSQEVRAGANYGYTF. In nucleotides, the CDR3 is TGCGCCAGCAGCCAAGAAGTTAGGGCAGGCGCTAACTATGGCTACACCTTC.

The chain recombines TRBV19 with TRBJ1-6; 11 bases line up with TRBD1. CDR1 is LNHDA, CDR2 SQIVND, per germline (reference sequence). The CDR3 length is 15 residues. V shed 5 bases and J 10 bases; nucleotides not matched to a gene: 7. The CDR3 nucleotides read TGTGCCAGTAGTGATAGGACAGGGGGCGAATCACCCCTCCACTTT. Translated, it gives CASSDRTGGESPLHF.